The T cell receptor (beta chain) described here comes from a study of beta chain features in type 1 diabetes. This clone was counted only a few times. Trimming removed 3 bases at V and 6 bases at J, with 14 bases between. Germline V lookup: CDR1 KGHSH, CDR2 LQKENI. There are 14 residues in the CDR3. Over 95% purity was reached by all sorted populations. What was sequenced were expressed TCRB transcripts, since all of the isolated RNA had been reverse transcribed. Method: immunoSEQ multiplex PCR; TCRdb's copy keeps in-frame clones and lacks some. The sample records 150,000 to 190,000 clones, less than 9.5% being singletons.

The receptor's source is a man younger than 35 in good health. The chain recombines TRBV18 with TRBJ1-2, with D tentatively TRBD1 (6 bases). Input material: central memory CD4+ T cells from blood. CDR3 bases: TGTGCCAGCTCACCGCGAGGACAGCTGGATGGCTACACCTTC. Translation gives CASSPRGQLDGYTF.